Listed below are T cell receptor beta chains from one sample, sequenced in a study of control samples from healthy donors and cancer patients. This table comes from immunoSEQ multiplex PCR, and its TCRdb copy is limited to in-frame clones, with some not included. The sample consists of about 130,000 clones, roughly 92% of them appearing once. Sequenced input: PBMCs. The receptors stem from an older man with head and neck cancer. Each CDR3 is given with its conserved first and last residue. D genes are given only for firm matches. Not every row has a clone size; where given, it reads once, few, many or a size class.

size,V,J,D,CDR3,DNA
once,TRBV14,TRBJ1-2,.,CASSPLILDGYTF,TGTGCCAGCAGTCCTTTAATCTTGGACGGCTACACCTTC
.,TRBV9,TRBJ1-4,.,CASSPWPAATNEKLFF,TGTGCCAGCAGCCCGTGGCCGGCTGCAACTAATGAAAAACTGTTTTTT
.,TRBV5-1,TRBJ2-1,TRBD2,CASSLGGGPYNEQFF,TGCGCCAGCAGCTTGGGCGGGGGACCCTACAATGAGCAGTTCTTC
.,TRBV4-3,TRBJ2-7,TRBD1,CASSQGDRTYEQYF,TGCGCCAGCAGCCAAGGGGACAGGACCTACGAGCAGTACTTC
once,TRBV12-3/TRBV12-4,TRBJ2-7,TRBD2,CASQGGGMYEQYF,TGTGCCAGCCAGGGCGGGGGGATGTACGAGCAGTACTTC
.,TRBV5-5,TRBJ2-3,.,CASRVIAGLATDTQYF,TGTGCCAGCAGGGTCATAGCCGGGCTGGCCACAGATACGCAGTATTTT
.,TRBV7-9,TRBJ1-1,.,CASSPSGGRRNTEAFF,TGTGCCAGCAGCCCCTCGGGGGGCCGGAGAAACACTGAAGCTTTCTTT
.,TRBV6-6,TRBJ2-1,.,CASSQLPINLGPPKDNEQFF,TGTGCCAGCAGCCAACTACCAATTAACCTAGGACCCCCCAAAGACAATGAGCAGTTCTTC
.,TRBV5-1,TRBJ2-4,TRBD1,CASSLEGQGLNIQYF,TGCGCCAGCAGCTTGGAAGGACAGGGATTAAACATTCAGTACTTC
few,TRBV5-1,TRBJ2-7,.,CASSFQGIGNEQYF,TGCGCCAGCAGCTTCCAGGGGATAGGTAACGAGCAGTACTTC
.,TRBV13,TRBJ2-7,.,CASSLDVLVRRGTGEQYF,TGTGCCAGCAGCTTAGATGTCTTAGTACGTCGGGGTACGGGGGAGCAGTACTTC
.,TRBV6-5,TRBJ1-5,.,CASSKTVRGPQHF,TGTGCCAGCAGTAAAACGGTCAGGGGGCCCCAGCATTTT
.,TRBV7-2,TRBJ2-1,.,CASSADEGLEQFF,TGTGCCAGCAGCGCGGACGAAGGGCTTGAGCAGTTCTTC
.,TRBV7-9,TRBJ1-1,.,CASNRGNTEAFF,TGTGCCAGCAACCGGGGTAACACTGAAGCTTTCTTT
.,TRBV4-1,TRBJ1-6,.,CASSQEPSVAASSPLHF,TGCGCCAGCAGCCAAGAACCTTCGGTCGCCGCGAGCTCACCCCTCCACTTT
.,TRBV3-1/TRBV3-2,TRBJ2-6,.,CASSQAGTGANVLTF,TGTGCCAGCAGCCAAGCCGGGACTGGGGCCAACGTCCTGACTTTC
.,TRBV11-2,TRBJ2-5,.,CASSLETVAAKTQYF,TGTGCCAGCAGCTTGGAGACAGTGGCGGCGAAGACCCAGTACTTC
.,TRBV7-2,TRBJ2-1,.,CASSLGIGINEQFF,TGTGCCAGCAGCTTAGGGATCGGCATCAATGAGCAGTTCTTC
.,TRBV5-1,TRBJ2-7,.,CASSLQSRYEQYF,TGCGCCAGCAGCCTTCAGTCCAGGTACGAGCAGTACTTC
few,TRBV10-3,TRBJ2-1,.,CAISQTSDEQFF,TGTGCCATCAGTCAGACTTCAGATGAGCAGTTCTTC
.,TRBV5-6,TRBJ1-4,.,CASSSQGGREKLFF,TGTGCCAGCAGCTCTCAGGGTGGCAGAGAAAAACTGTTTTTT
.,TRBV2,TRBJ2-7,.,CASSVLRGVTYEQYF,TGTGCCAGCAGTGTGCTCCGCGGGGTCACCTACGAGCAGTACTTC
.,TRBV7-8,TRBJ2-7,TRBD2,CASSPRGAGVLSSYEQYF,TGTGCCAGCAGCCCCCGGGGAGCGGGGGTCCTCAGCTCCTACGAGCAGTACTTC
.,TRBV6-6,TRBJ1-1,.,CASRRPLTDEAFF,TGTGCCAGCAGACGCCCCTTGACAGATGAAGCTTTCTTT
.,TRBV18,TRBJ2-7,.,CASSPLQVGSHEQYF,TGTGCCAGCTCACCCTTACAGGTTGGGTCTCACGAGCAGTACTTC
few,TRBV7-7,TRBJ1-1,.,CASSLGEGDTEAFF,TGTGCCAGCAGCTTAGGGGAGGGAGACACTGAAGCTTTCTTT